This record covers a single T cell receptor (beta chain). No antigen is known for it. The sample is drawn from a study of T cells in Graves' hyperthyroidism and ophthalmopathy. Study-level results: Ophthalmopathy and stable hyperthyroidism were separated by a 13 V-J model. Most thyroid-expanded clonotypes above 0.001 were also found in blood.

Reasons for excluding patients were uncontrolled infection, other autoimmune disease, pregnancy or lactation. Used for diagnoses were clinical symptoms, serum thyroxine and TRAb, thyroid ultrasound and orbital computed tomography. V was clipped by 5 bases and J by 1 base; unmatched bases: 5. In germline, CDR1 is SGHTA, CDR2 FQGNSA. This CDR3 spans 17 amino acids. Using RNA transcripts as the source, TCR beta CDR3 regions were amplified. Researchers ran a first-round RT-PCR on the TCR CDR3 using the HTBI primer set. A single record per CDR3 protein comes from TCRdb applying MiXCR to the multiplex PCR reads. The profile shows a few hundred thousand distinct CDR3 sequences, about 46% of them singletons.

This chain uses TRBV7-2 with TRBJ1-6, with TRBD1 identical over 10 bases. Source material: peripheral blood or thyroid tissue (not recorded which). The sequence derives from an adult woman with Graves' disease, either hyperthyroidism or ophthalmopathy (not recorded which). The CDR3 loop reads CASSTDRGRSYNSPLHF. The CDR3 bases are TGTGCCAGCAGCACCGACAGGGGGCGTTCCTATAATTCACCCCTCCACTTT.